This TCR beta chain was profiled in a study of blood T cell repertoires in COVID-19. Study at large: Samples representing acute and convalescent COVID-19 were sourced from the United States, Italy and Spain. In each case, the material was cDNA or gDNA derived from T cells, B-cell-depleted T cells, or PBMCs.

Authors' processing steps: By means of reference gene primer amplification, nucleated cell counts were estimated. Sequencing used immunoSEQ multiplex PCR; TCRdb keeps in-frame clones, though not all of them. The DNA was the basis for D and trimming; V, J and clone size are from that table. Of 56,000 or so clones listed, 89% were seen once; the top ten hold around two fifths. The CDR3 has 17 amino acids. Germline CDR1 reads LNHNV; CDR2 reads YYDKDF (reference sequence). V shed 6 bases and J 2 bases; nucleotides not matched to a gene: 11. In Seattle, patients joined the study during active infection and were tracked longitudinally.

The chain uses TRBV15 and TRBJ2-7; 12 bases agree with TRBD1. Sequenced input: peripheral blood. The sequence was collected from a woman aged 55-69 years with COVID-19, enrolled during active disease. The CDR3 region is CATSSPSGQGAPYEQYF. The CDR3 DNA sequence: TGTGCCACCAGTTCCCCTTCGGGACAGGGGGCCCCCTACGAGCAGTACTTC.